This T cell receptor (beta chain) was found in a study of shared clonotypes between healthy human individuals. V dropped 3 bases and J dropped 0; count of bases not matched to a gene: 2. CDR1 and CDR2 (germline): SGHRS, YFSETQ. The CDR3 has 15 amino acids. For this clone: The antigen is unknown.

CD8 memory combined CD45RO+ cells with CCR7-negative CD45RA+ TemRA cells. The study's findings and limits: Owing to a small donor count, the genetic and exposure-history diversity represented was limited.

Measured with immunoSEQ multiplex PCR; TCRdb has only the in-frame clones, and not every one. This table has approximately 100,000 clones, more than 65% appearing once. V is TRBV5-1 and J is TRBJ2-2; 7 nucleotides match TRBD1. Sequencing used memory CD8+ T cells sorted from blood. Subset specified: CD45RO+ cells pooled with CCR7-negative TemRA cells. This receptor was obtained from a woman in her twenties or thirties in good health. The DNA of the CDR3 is TGCGCCAGCAGCTCCGGGACAGCGAACACCGGGGAGCTGTTTTTT. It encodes CASSSGTANTGELFF.